This T cell receptor beta chain was found in a study of blood T cells in healthy people across ages. Study at large: The template switching approach captured approximately one barcoded beta molecule for every two T cells.

After removal of 5 bases from V and 5 bases from J, the junction contained 6 bases not matched to a gene. Germline V gene lookup returns CDR1 MNHEY and CDR2 SMNVEV (reference sequence). This CDR3 comprises 13 residues. The authors ran a second PCR of about 6 to 11 cycles using a sample-barcoded 5' primer and a J-beta primer mix. Via MiXCR, TCRdb re-called the 5' RACE reads, giving one row per CDR3 protein. Among roughly 1.5 million distinct CDR3 sequences listed, 42% were seen once. In its sample, this clonotype was seen many times. The sample comprised blood. This clonotype was obtained from a woman between 18 and 29 years old in good health. The chain uses TRBV27 and TRBJ2-7; 7 positions match TRBD1. CDR3 in amino acids: CASSLDRVNEQYF. DNA for the CDR3: TGTGCCAGCAGTCTTGACAGGGTGAACGAGCAGTACTTC.